These T cell receptor beta chains were read from a single sample in a study of beta chain features in type 1 diabetes. Sequencing was performed with immunoSEQ multiplex PCR; in TCRdb, only in-frame clones are kept and a portion is missing. The profile shows just over 150,000 clones, over 8.5% of them singletons. What was sequenced was central memory CD4+ T cells from blood. The receptors were gathered from a man aged 18 to 30 in good health. The CDR3 runs from the conserved cysteine through the conserved F or W. A D gene is named only where the DNA matches it firmly. For some rows the clone size is stated as once, few or many, or as a class when expanded; others skip it.

V	size	D	J	DNA	CDR3
TRBV7-9	few	NA	TRBJ1-2	TGTGCCAGCAGCCCCGGGACGGCTAGTTGGGGCTATGGCTACACCTTC	CASSPGTASWGYGYTF
TRBV12-2	few	NA	TRBJ2-5	TGTGCAAGTCGCTTATCTAGGCGGGGAGAGACCCAGTACTTC	CASRLSRRGETQYF
TRBV28	NA	NA	TRBJ1-2	TGTGCCAGCAGGCCCGGACCGGCCGGGTATGGCTACACCTTC	CASRPGPAGYGYTF
TRBV21-1	few	NA	TRBJ1-2	TGTGCCAGCAGCAAACCCCAGGGTAACTATGGCTACACCTTC	CASSKPQGNYGYTF
TRBV5-6	few	TRBD1	TRBJ2-1	TGTGCCAGCAGCGGGACAGCGGACCCCTACAATGAGCAGTTCTTC	CASSGTADPYNEQFF
TRBV5-1	NA	NA	TRBJ2-3	TGCGCCAGCCGCGGACAGACAGATACGCAGTATTTT	CASRGQTDTQYF
TRBV7-2	NA	NA	TRBJ2-1	TGTGCCAGCAGCCCCTCAAGGGTCGGGTGGAATGAGCAGTTCTTC	CASSPSRVGWNEQFF
TRBV10-3	NA	TRBD1	TRBJ1-1	TGTGCCATCAGTGGCTTACAGGGGATAACTGAAGCTTTCTTT	CAISGLQGITEAFF
TRBV30	few	NA	TRBJ1-1	TGTGCCTGGAGTGCCCTGGGAAGGTTGGGAGCTTTCTTT	CAWSALGRLGAFF
TRBV7-2	many	TRBD1	TRBJ2-3	TGTGCCAGCAGCTACGGACAGGGGCGCACAGATACGCAGTATTTT	CASSYGQGRTDTQYF
TRBV5-6	many	NA	TRBJ2-5	TGTGCCAGCAGCTTGCGCGCCCCTGGACGGCAAGAGACCCAGTACTTC	CASSLRAPGRQETQYF
TRBV9	NA	NA	TRBJ2-3	TGTGCCAGCAGCGTAGCTTGGCGGGCCACAGATACGCAGTATTTT	CASSVAWRATDTQYF
TRBV7-2	few	TRBD2	TRBJ2-2	TGTGCCAGCAGCCCACCGGGACTAGCGGGAACCGGGGAGCTGTTTTTT	CASSPPGLAGTGELFF
TRBV6-5	NA	NA	TRBJ2-4	TGTGCCAGCAGTTACTCGAGGGGCGGAAACATTCAGTACTTC	CASSYSRGGNIQYF
TRBV28	few	TRBD1	TRBJ2-7	TGTGCCAGCAGTTCGTCCGGGACAGGGACGTACGAGCAGTACTTC	CASSSSGTGTYEQYF